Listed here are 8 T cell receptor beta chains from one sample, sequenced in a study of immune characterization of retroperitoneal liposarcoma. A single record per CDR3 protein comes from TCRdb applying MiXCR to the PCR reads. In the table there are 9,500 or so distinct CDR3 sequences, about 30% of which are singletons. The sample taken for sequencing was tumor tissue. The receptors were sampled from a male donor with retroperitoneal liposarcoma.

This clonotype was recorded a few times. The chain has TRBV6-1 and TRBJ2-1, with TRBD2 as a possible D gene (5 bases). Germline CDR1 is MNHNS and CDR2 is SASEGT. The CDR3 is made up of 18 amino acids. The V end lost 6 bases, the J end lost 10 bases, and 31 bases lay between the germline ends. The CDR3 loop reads CASSNIPGHGAVSYEQFF. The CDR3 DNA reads TGTGCCAGCAGCAATATTCCGGGCCATGGAGCGGTATCCTACGAGCAGTTCTTC.

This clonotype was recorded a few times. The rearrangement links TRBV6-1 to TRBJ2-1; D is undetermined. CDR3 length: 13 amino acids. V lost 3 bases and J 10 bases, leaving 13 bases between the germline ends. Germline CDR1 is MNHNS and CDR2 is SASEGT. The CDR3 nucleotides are TGTGCCAGCAGTGATGAGGCGCACTACGAGCAGTTCTTC. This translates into CASSDEAHYEQFF.

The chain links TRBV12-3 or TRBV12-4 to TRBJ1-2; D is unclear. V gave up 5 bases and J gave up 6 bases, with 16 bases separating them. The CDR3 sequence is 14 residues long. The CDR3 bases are TGTGCCAGCAGTCGGCGAGGATTCGGCGATGGCTACACCTTC. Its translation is CASSRRGFGDGYTF.

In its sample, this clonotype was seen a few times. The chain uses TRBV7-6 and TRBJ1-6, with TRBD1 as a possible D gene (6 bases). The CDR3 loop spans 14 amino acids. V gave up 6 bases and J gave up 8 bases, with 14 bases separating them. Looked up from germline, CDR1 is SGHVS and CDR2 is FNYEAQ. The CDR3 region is CASRPQGGDSPLHF. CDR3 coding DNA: TGTGCCAGCAGACCACAGGGAGGGGATTCACCCCTCCACTTT. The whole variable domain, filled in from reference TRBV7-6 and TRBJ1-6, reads GAGVSQSPRYKVTKRGQDVALRCDPISGHVSLYWYRQALGQGPEFLTYFNYEAQQDKSGLPNDRFSAERPEGSISTLTIQRTEQRDSAMYRCASRPQGGDSPLHFGNGTRLTVT.

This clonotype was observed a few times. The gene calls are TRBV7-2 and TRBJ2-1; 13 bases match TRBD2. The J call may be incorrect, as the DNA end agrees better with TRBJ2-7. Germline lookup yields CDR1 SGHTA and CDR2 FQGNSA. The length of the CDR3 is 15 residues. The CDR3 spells CASSLGTSGGNEQYF. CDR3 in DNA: TGTGCCAGCAGCTTAGGGACTAGCGGGGGCAATGAGCAGTACTTC.

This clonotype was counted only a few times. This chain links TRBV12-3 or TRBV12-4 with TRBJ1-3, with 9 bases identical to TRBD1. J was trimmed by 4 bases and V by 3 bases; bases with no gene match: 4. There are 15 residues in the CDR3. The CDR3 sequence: CASSFGTGIGNTIYF. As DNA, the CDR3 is TGTGCCAGCAGTTTCGGGACAGGGATAGGAAACACCATATATTTT.

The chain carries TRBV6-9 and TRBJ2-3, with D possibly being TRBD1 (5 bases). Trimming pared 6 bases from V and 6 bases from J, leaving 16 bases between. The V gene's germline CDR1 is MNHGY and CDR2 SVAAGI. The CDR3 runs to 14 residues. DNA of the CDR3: TGTGCCAGCAGCACCATCGACAGTGGCGATACGCAGTATTTT. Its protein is CASSTIDSGDTQYF.

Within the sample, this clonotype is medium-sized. As DNA, the CDR3 is TGTGCCAGCAGCTTAGCGGGGGTTAGCTACTACAATGAGCAGTACTTC. Translating gives CASSLAGVSYYNEQYF. The chain uses TRBV11-2 and TRBJ2-1, with D possibly matching TRBD2 (6 bases). The end of the DNA is better explained by TRBJ2-7, so the J call may be wrong. CDR1 is SGHAT, CDR2 FQNNGV, per germline. The CDR3 runs 16 residues.